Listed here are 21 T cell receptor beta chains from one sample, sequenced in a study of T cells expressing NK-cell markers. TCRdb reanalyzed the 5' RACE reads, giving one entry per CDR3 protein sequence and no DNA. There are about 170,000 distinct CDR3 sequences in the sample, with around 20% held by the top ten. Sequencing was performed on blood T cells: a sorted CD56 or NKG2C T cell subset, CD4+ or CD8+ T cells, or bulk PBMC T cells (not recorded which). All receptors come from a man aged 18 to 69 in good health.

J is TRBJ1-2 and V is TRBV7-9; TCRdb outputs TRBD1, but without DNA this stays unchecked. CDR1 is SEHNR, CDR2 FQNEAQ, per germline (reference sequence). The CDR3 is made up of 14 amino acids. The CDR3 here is CASSFLGENYGYTF.

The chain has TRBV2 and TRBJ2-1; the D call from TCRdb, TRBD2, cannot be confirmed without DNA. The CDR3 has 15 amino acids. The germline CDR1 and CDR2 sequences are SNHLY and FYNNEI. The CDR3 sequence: CASSESRLAGVLQFF.

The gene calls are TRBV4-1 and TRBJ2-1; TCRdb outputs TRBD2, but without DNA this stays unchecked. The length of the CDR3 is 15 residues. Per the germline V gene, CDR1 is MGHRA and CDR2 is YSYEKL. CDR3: CASNPAGTSANEQFF.

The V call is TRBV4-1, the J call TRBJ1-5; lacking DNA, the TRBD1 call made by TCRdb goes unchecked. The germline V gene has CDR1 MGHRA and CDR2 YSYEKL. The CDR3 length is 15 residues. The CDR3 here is CASSQDGSGGQPQHF.

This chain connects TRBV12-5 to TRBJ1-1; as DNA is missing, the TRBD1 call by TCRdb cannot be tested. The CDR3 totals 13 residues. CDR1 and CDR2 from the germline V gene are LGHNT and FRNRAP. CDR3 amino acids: CASGYGGGTEAFF.

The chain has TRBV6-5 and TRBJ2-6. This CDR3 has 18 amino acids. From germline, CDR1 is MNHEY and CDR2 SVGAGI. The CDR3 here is CASSYSEFLTGGANVLTF.

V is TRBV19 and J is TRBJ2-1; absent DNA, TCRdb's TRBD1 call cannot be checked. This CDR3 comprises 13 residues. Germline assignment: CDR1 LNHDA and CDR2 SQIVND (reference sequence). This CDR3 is CASSTTVTNEQFF.

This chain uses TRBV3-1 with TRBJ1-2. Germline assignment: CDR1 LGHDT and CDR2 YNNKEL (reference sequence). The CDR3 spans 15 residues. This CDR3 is CASSQGTEGTYGYTF.

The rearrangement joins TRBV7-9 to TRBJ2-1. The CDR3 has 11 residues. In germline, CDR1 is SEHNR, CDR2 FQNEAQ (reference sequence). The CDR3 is CASSPHNEQFF.

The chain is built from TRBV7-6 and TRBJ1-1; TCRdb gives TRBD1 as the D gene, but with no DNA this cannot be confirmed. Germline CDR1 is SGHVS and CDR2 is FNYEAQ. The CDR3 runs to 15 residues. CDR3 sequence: CASSEDRGKNTEAFF.

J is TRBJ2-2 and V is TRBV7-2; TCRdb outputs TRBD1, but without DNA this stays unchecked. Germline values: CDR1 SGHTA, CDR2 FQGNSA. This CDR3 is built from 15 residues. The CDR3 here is CASSLAGAGTGELFF. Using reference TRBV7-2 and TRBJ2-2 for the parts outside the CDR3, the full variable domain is GAGVSQSPSNKVTEKGKDVELRCDPISGHTALYWYRQSLGQGLEFLIYFQGNSAPDKSGLPSDRFSAERTGGSVSTLTIQRTQQEDSAVYLCASSLAGAGTGELFFGEGSRLTVL.

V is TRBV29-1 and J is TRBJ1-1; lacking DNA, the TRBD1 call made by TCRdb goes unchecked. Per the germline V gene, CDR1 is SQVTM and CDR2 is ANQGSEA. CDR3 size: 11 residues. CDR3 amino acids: CSVLQGAEAFF.

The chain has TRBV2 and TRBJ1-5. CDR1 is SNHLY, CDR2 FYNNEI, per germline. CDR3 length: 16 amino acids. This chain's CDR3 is CASSEAPVVRNQPQHF.

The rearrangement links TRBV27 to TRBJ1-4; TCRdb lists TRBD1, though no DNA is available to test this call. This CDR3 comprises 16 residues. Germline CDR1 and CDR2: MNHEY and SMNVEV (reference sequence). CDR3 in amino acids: CASSFNRGLKYEKLFF.

The CDR3 reads CASSLAPAREASGGVQETQYF. The V and J genes are TRBV7-6 and TRBJ2-5; TCRdb outputs TRBD2, but without DNA this stays unchecked. From germline, CDR1 is SGHVS and CDR2 FNYEAQ. The CDR3 runs to 21 residues. The full variable domain, rest sourced from reference TRBV7-6 and TRBJ2-5, is GAGVSQSPRYKVTKRGQDVALRCDPISGHVSLYWYRQALGQGPEFLTYFNYEAQQDKSGLPNDRFSAERPEGSISTLTIQRTEQRDSAMYRCASSLAPAREASGGVQETQYFGPGTRLLVL.

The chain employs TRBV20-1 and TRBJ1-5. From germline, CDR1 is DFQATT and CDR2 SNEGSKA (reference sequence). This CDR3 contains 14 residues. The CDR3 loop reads CSARAAYSNQPQHF.

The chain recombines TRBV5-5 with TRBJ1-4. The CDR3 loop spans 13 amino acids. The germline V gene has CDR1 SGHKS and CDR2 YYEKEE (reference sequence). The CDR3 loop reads CASRPTLGEKLFF.

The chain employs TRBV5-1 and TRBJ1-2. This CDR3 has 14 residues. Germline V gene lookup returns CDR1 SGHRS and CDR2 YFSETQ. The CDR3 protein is CASSLDSQAEGYTF.

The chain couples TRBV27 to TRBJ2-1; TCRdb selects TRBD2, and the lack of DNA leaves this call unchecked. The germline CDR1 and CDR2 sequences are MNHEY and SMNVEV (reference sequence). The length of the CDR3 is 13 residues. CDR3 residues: CASSSTSYNEQFF.

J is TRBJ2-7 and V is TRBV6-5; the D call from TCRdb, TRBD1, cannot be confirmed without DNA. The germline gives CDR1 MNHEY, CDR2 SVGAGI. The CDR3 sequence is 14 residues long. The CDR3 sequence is CASSYKGQVYEQYF.

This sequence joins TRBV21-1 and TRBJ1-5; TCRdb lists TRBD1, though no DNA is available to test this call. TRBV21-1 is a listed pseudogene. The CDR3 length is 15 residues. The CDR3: CASSKQGTCNQPQHF.